This T cell receptor (beta chain) originates from a study of OX40 agonist ivuxolimab in advanced cancers. Study-level information: Patients achieving partial responses numbered three: one hepatocellular carcinoma case and two cutaneous melanoma cases. The study's findings and limits: Low normalized clonal expansion also occurred in some nonresponding patients.

Germline CDR1 and CDR2: MDHEN and SYDVKM. The CDR3 is 14 amino acids. Trimming cost V 7 bases and J 0 bases; bases outside gene matches: 1. The repertoire was sequenced with immunoSEQ multiplex PCR; TCRdb's copy has only in-frame clones and lacks some. Among 100,000 or so clones listed, 90% were seen once. As for this clone: Its antigen is not known.

The sequencing used CD4+ or CD8+ T cells sorted from blood, collected in a trial of the OX40 agonist ivuxolimab. The chain couples TRBV28 to TRBJ1-3; TRBD1 matches at 9 bases. The TCR comes from an adult with an advanced solid tumor such as melanoma, head and neck, liver or kidney cancer. CDR3 coding DNA: TGTGCCAGCATGGACAGGGGCTCTGGAAACACCATATATTTT. Translating it yields CASMDRGSGNTIYF.